This entry features one T cell receptor beta chain sequence. Its binding antigen is unknown. No clone much larger than this one lies a single base away; base qualities are absent. The sample is drawn from a study of shared clonotypes between healthy human individuals (TCRdb year 2020). About the investigation overall: Three men and a couple of women, aged 18 to 49 years, made up the cohort. Libraries were prepared and TCR repertoires were sequenced by different laboratories using diverse techniques, in order to increase sequencing depth and limit assay-specific biases. To estimate repertoire size and how much clonotypes are shared between individuals, the study performed deep sequencing of blood TCR repertoires from about five healthy adults. Each donor's leukapheresis produced roughly between roughly 0.85 and 10 billion PBMCs. For each donor, CD4 naive and CD4 memory were each given three plates, CD8 naive was given two plates, and CD8 memory was given one plate. Results and caveats for the whole study, not just this receptor: Compared with non-shared clonotypes, the clonotypes found in all four sorted-subset donors had higher generation probabilities. Across four donors, about 4.5% of naive CD4, approximately 3.5% of naive CD8, 2.3% of memory CD4, and over 0.35% of memory CD8 clonotypes were shared. Because the study included only a small number of donors, the genetic and exposure-history diversity represented was limited. Only blood was sampled, and tissue TCR repertoires likely differ from those in blood. Larger estimated clonotype richness was generally found for naive subsets than for memory subsets. Pairwise subsampling indicated that sequencing depth was expected to affect the degree of clonotype sharing among donors. Incomplete sequencing was indicated by rarefaction of sorted-subset datasets, despite the large sequencing depth.

The donors were healthy, HIV-negative adults with no recently reported acute infections or vaccinations. All donors were Caucasian adults living in Nashville, Tennessee, USA. The CD8 memory samples were a combination of magnetically selected CD45RO+ cells and CCR7-negative CD45RA+ effector memory (TemRA) cells. Blood was obtained by leukapheresis, after which PBMCs were separated by Ficoll-Histopaque density gradient centrifugation and cryopreserved in liquid nitrogen vapor phase. Analytical flow cytometry was used to check the purity and quantity of each magnetically sorted T cell population. From each sorted fraction, genomic DNA was isolated and quantified by UV absorbance on a Nanodrop 2000c. Using the deep immunoSEQ assay, TCR CDR3 regions were amplified from genomic DNA by multiplex PCR. Extracted genomic DNA from each cell subset was distributed evenly across all wells of several immunoSEQ 96-well plates, and each plate was treated as a replicate. For sorted subsets, 200 to 250 ng of genomic DNA, equivalent to some 30,000 T cell genomes, went into each replicate PCR. Purified libraries were measured with a Qubit 3.0 fluorometer, size-checked on a Bioanalyzer 2100, and measured again with the KAPA Library Quantification kit. Every immunoSEQ 96-well plate was sequenced on a separate single-read 150-cycle Illumina NextSeq 550 flow cell. In the paper's pipeline: Because the immunoSEQ output included only junctional sequences and no quality scores, the filtering could not be the same as the filtering used for full-length reads. To assign V/J genes and CDR3, sequences were annotated using PyIR, a Python wrapper for IgBLAST v1.9, with IMGT germline references. Reads with weak V/J assignments (E-value above 1e-6), missing CDR3, stop codons, out-of-frame junctions, or ambiguous translated residues were removed. A V3J clonotype was defined by an identical inferred V gene, J gene, and CDR3 amino acid sequence. Percentage overlap between repertoires was computed as shared unique clonotypes divided by the size of the smaller repertoire. RTK rarefaction, the Chao1 estimator, and Recon v2.1 estimates of unobserved clonotypes were used to assess repertoire richness. For all TCRbeta clonotypes obtained by the gDNA method from four donors, generation probabilities were computed with OLGA. TCRdb took this table from immuneACCESS and kept in-frame rearrangements with V and J called. Such tables lack part of the clones; where checked against another copy, unresolved V genes explain under half of the gap, and the rest is unexplained. V and J calls and clone size follow that table, whereas D and trimming were derived from the DNA. This sample comprises a few hundred thousand clones, 80% to 90% of them detected only once. 16% of the sample rests with the top ten.

Trimming costs V 4 bases and J 5 bases, and their ends lie 15 bases apart. CDR1 and CDR2 were assigned from the germline V gene as MDHEN and SYDVKM. Reading from cysteine to phenylalanine, the CDR3 counts 14 amino acids. The only DNA kept is the CDR3, 42 bases in frame from the first base. The sequence was obtained from a man aged 18 to 30 in good health. Sample: memory CD8+ T cells sorted from blood. Explained via the paper, the cell subset or site label denotes: CD45RO+ cells pooled with CCR7-negative TemRA cells. This chain joins TRBV28 to TRBJ2-7, with the D gene too uncertain to name. Read as DNA, the sequence is TGTGCCAGCAGTTCCCTTATTGGGGTCCACGAGCAGTACTTC. It codes for CASSSLIGVHEQYF.